This is a list of T cell receptor beta chains from one sample in a study of cytomegalovirus exposure and HLA in healthy donors. The assay was immunoSEQ multiplex PCR, and TCRdb's table has in-frame clones only and misses some. The sample has more than 250,000 clones; about 90% are singletons. The sequenced sample consisted of PBMCs. The receptors stem from a young woman in good health and CMV-seronegative. Each CDR3 is given with its conserved first and last residue. The D gene is left open where the match is weak. Clone size is stated in some rows and not others, as once, few, many or a class when expanded.

V	size	J	D	DNA	CDR3
TRBV5-4	.	TRBJ2-3	TRBD1	TGTGCCAGCAGCTTTGACAGGGGGCTAACAGATACGCAGTATTTT	CASSFDRGLTDTQYF
TRBV7-6	.	TRBJ1-4	TRBD1	TGTGCCAGCTCGCAGGGGGCCGGGGATGAAAAACTGTTTTTT	CASSQGAGDEKLFF
TRBV30	.	TRBJ1-1	.	TGTGCCTGGAGTGGGTACAGGGCGAGCACTGAAGCTTTCTTT	CAWSGYRASTEAFF
TRBV10-3	.	TRBJ2-2	.	TGTGCCATCAGTGAGGCACTGTACACCGGGGAGCTGTTTTTT	CAISEALYTGELFF
TRBV5-8	.	TRBJ1-1	TRBD1	TGTGCCAGCAGCTCACCCTGGGACAGGGGAAGGACTGAAGCTTTCTTT	CASSSPWDRGRTEAFF
TRBV19	once	TRBJ1-5	.	TGTGCCAGTAGTATGGGCGGGGCCGAGGGCAATCAGCCCCAGCATTTT	CASSMGGAEGNQPQHF
TRBV29-1	.	TRBJ2-7	.	TGCAGCGCCCTCCAGGTCCCCTACGAGCAGTACTTC	CSALQVPYEQYF
TRBV5-1	few	TRBJ1-1	.	TGCGCCAGCAGCTTGGGGAGTAACACTGAAGCTTTCTTT	CASSLGSNTEAFF
TRBV2	.	TRBJ1-2	TRBD1	TGTGCCAGCAGTCCCGGGACAGGGAATGGCTACACCTTC	CASSPGTGNGYTF
TRBV5-1	.	TRBJ1-2	.	TGCGCCAGCAGCCCGGGGAGGGATTGGGTTTTCGGTGGCTACACCTTC	CASSPGRDWVFGGYTF
TRBV5-1	.	TRBJ2-6	TRBD1	TGCGCCAGCAGCTTGAGTTTGGCCTCACGGGACAGGTACTCTGGGGCCAACGTCCTGACTTTC	CASSLSLASRDRYSGANVLTF
TRBV11-2	.	TRBJ1-2	.	TGTGCCAGCAGCCGTCCCGGGGGACGGGGTAACCGGGTCAACTATGGCTACACCTTC	CASSRPGGRGNRVNYGYTF
TRBV4-1	.	TRBJ1-3	TRBD1	TGCGCCAGCAGCCCGCGTCTGGGACAGGGAAACACCATATATTTT	CASSPRLGQGNTIYF
TRBV6-5	once	TRBJ1-5	.	TGTGCCAGCAGTTTCAAACCCCAGCATTTT	CASSFKPQHF
TRBV7-2	.	TRBJ2-7	.	TGTGCCAGCAGCGTACGTACCGGGGGATTGTACGAGCAGTACTTC	CASSVRTGGLYEQYF
TRBV15	.	TRBJ1-1	TRBD1	TGTGCCACCAGCAGACCTTCGACAGGGCGTTTAGGGGAAGCTTTCTTT	CATSRPSTGRLGEAFF
TRBV10-3	.	TRBJ1-2	.	TGTGCCATCAGGGGCGTTTCGGAAAACTATGGCTACACCTTC	CAIRGVSENYGYTF
TRBV5-1	.	TRBJ2-2	.	TGCGCCAGCAGCCCACAACTACAGTGGCGGGGCACCGGGGAGCTGTTTTTT	CASSPQLQWRGTGELFF
TRBV5-4	.	TRBJ1-6	TRBD1	TGTGCCAGCAGCTTCGACAGGGCTAAATCACCCCTCCACTTT	CASSFDRAKSPLHF
TRBV6-6	.	TRBJ2-3	.	TGTGCCAGCAGTTACCCAACGGGCACAGATACGCAGTATTTT	CASSYPTGTDTQYF
TRBV9	once	TRBJ2-7	TRBD1	TGTGCCAGCAGCGACGGACAGGGAGGTACCTACGAGCAGTACTTC	CASSDGQGGTYEQYF
TRBV5-1	.	TRBJ1-1	.	TGCGCCAGCAGCGAGACGACAAGGCCAAACACTGAAGCTTTCTTT	CASSETTRPNTEAFF
TRBV5-6	.	TRBJ2-1	TRBD2	TGTGCCAGCAGCTTCGGACTAGCGGGGGGCCCCAGCTCCTACAATGAGCAGTTCTTC	CASSFGLAGGPSSYNEQFF
TRBV7-9	.	TRBJ1-2	TRBD1	TGTTCCAGCAGCTCGGGACAGTCGGGCTACACCTTC	CSSSSGQSGYTF
TRBV28	.	TRBJ2-7	.	TGTGCCAGCACCCCCGGGAGCACCTACGAGCAGTACTTC	CASTPGSTYEQYF
TRBV5-6	.	TRBJ2-7	.	TGTGCCAGCAGCGGGGCCTCCTACGAGCAGTACTTC	CASSGASYEQYF
TRBV5-6	.	TRBJ2-6	.	TGTGCCAGCAGCTCCGACGGACTCCACCAGTACGTCCTGACTTTC	CASSSDGLHQYVLTF
TRBV28	.	TRBJ1-4	TRBD1	TGTGCCAGCAGTTTCTCCGGGACAGGGTTTTATGAAAAACTGTTTTTT	CASSFSGTGFYEKLFF
TRBV5-6	.	TRBJ1-2	TRBD1	TGTGCCAGCAGCCCGACCGGGACAGGGGCCGGCTACACCTTC	CASSPTGTGAGYTF
TRBV9	.	TRBJ2-5	TRBD1	TGTGCCAGCACCCTTACAGGGGGAGCTCAAGAGACCCAGTACTTC	CASTLTGGAQETQYF
TRBV5-1	.	TRBJ2-7	TRBD2	TGCGCCAGCAGCCCCTCCCTCGGGGGGGCAGACGAGCAGTACTTC	CASSPSLGGADEQYF
TRBV7-8	.	TRBJ2-1	TRBD2	TGTGCCAGCAGCCAGTCACTAGCGGGGGTTCACAATGAGCAGTTCTTC	CASSQSLAGVHNEQFF
TRBV29-1	once	TRBJ1-2	.	TGCAGCGTCACAGAAAACCGGAGGGCAGGGGGCTACACCTTC	CSVTENRRAGGYTF
TRBV15	.	TRBJ2-7	.	TGTGCCACCAGCAGTAGGGGGCCCCGTTCGGGGGACGAGCAGTACTTC	CATSSRGPRSGDEQYF
TRBV19	.	TRBJ2-5	.	TGTGCCAGTACCAATAGATTAAGGCAGAGGGAGACCCAGTACTTC	CASTNRLRQRETQYF
TRBV5-1	few	TRBJ2-7	TRBD1	TGCGCCAGCAGCTTACAGGGGGACTACGAGCAGTACTTC	CASSLQGDYEQYF
TRBV6-1	.	TRBJ1-2	.	TGTGCCAGCAATGCGATTTTAATTTATGGCTACACCTTC	CASNAILIYGYTF
TRBV6-6	.	TRBJ1-6	.	TGTGCCAGCAGTTACCAGGGGAGCTCCTATAATTCACCCCTCCACTTT	CASSYQGSSYNSPLHF
TRBV2	.	TRBJ1-4	TRBD1	TGTGCCAGCAGTGTTGGTGGGACAGGAGGAAAACTGTTTTTT	CASSVGGTGGKLFF
TRBV6-1	.	TRBJ2-7	.	TGTGCCAGCAGTGCTCCAGGGACACCAGGCTACGAGCAGTACTTC	CASSAPGTPGYEQYF
TRBV2	once	TRBJ2-2	.	TGTGCCAGCGGGGGAGACCTAGGGGTGGGGGCCCCGAACACCGGGGAGCTGTTTTTT	CASGGDLGVGAPNTGELFF
TRBV27	.	TRBJ1-3	.	TGTGCCAGCAGCCTGGGGGGGACCTCTGGAAACACCATATATTTT	CASSLGGTSGNTIYF
TRBV13	.	TRBJ1-1	TRBD1	TGTGCCAGCAGCTCTCCGGGACAGGGAATCGGGGACACTGAAGCTTTCTTT	CASSSPGQGIGDTEAFF
TRBV5-1	.	TRBJ2-7	TRBD1	TGCGCCAGCAGCTTTATCGCGGGACAGGGAACCTACGAGCAGTACTTC	CASSFIAGQGTYEQYF
TRBV7-9	.	TRBJ2-1	TRBD2	TGTGCCAACAGCTTAACGGCGGGGGGGCTGTATGAGCAGTTCTTC	CANSLTAGGLYEQFF
TRBV29-1	.	TRBJ2-1	.	TGCAGCGTTGAAACAGAGACAAAGGTCGCAGGGGTCTTC	CSVETETKVAGVF
TRBV6-5	once	TRBJ1-1	.	TGTGCCAGCAGTTACTTAGGCGGGGAAGGAGCTTTCTTT	CASSYLGGEGAFF
TRBV7-7	.	TRBJ2-7	.	TGTGCTAGCAGCGAATTCGGGGAGGCCGAGCAGTACTTC	CASSEFGEAEQYF
TRBV30	.	TRBJ2-1	TRBD2	TGTGCCTGGAGTGTGGGGGTAGCGGGGGATCTCTACAATGAGCAGTTCTTC	CAWSVGVAGDLYNEQFF
TRBV5-1	.	TRBJ1-6	TRBD1	TGCGCCAGCATCCCGGGACAGGGTTTTTCACCCCTCCACTTT	CASIPGQGFSPLHF
TRBV7-7	.	TRBJ2-2	.	TGTGCCAGCAGCCTAGACAGATCCACCGGGGAGCTGTTTTTT	CASSLDRSTGELFF
TRBV29-1	.	TRBJ1-6	.	TGCAGCGTTGTTCTAGGAGGAGATAATTCACCCCTCCACTTT	CSVVLGGDNSPLHF
TRBV11-2	once	TRBJ1-2	.	TGTGCCAGCAGCTTACCAATTTGGAGACAGAAAGCTAACTATGGCTACACCTTC	CASSLPIWRQKANYGYTF
TRBV10-3	.	TRBJ1-2	.	TGTGCCATCAGTGAGTCAGTTTCAGGCTATGGCTACACCTTC	CAISESVSGYGYTF